These 4 T cell receptor beta chains share one sample of origin, sequenced in a study of T-cell memory formation after mild COVID-19. Each CDR3 protein is one row after TCRdb ran MiXCR on the 5' RACE reads. The sample carries more than 250,000 distinct CDR3 sequences, around 15% recorded once. Sequencing used PBMCs or a T cell subset sorted from them (not recorded which). Receptors were obtained from a man between 18 and 35 years old who had mild COVID-19 (a few samples of this study predate the infection). Cell type and time point are not known.

This clonotype was picked up many times. The chain uses TRBV28 and TRBJ2-3; 10 positions match TRBD1. Germline lookup yields CDR1 MDHEN and CDR2 SYDVKM. With 4 bases clipped from V and 5 bases from J, the junction kept 12 bases outside the gene matches. This CDR3 comprises 17 residues. CDR3 DNA sequence: TGTGCCAGCAGTTCCTCCGGGACAGGGGTGTTGGTAGATACGCAGTATTTT. This sequence encodes CASSSSGTGVLVDTQYF.

J is TRBJ1-2 and V is TRBV7-2, with TRBD1 identical over 7 bases. Germline V gene data show CDR1 as SGHTA and CDR2 as FQGNSA. The ends lost 5 bases at V and 4 bases at J; junction bases unmatched: 7. CDR3 length equals 14 residues. The CDR3 sequence: CASSPGTATYGYTF. CDR3 nucleotide sequence: TGTGCCAGCAGCCCCGGGACAGCAACCTATGGCTACACCTTC.

V gene TRBV6-1 combines with J gene TRBJ1-5, with TRBD1 matching over 7 bases. The germline V gene has CDR1 MNHNS and CDR2 SASEGT. This CDR3 has 13 residues. The V gene end was trimmed by 7 bases and the J gene end by 6 bases; junction bases not matched to a gene: 6. CDR3 in amino acids: CASKQGIGQPQHF. The CDR3 region has the DNA TGTGCCAGCAAACAGGGGATAGGTCAGCCCCAGCATTTT.

This clonotype was counted between two and nine times. V usage is TRBV4-1 and J usage is TRBJ1-4; maybe TRBD1 (5 bases). CDR1 and CDR2 from the germline V gene are MGHRA and YSYEKL. The CDR3 covers 15 residues. The V gene lost 4 bases and the J gene lost 3 bases, with 12 bases spanning the gap. CDR3 bases: TGCGCCAGCAGCCCTGGCACAGGCCCTAATGAAAAACTGTTTTTT. Protein sequence: CASSPGTGPNEKLFF.